This entry lists 32 T cell receptor beta chains sequenced from one sample in a study of CD8+ T cells in alopecia areata. Extracted RNA was reverse transcribed into cDNA, the sequencing template. Profiled with immunoSEQ multiplex PCR; TCRdb holds only in-frame clones, not every one. Among around 82,000 clones listed, just over 50% were seen once. Sequences were obtained from NKG2D-high CD8+ T cells sorted from blood. Every receptor here comes from a human donor with alopecia areata.

This rearrangement joins TRBV7-8 to TRBJ1-4; D not resolved. V was shortened by 3 bases and J by 6 bases, with 14 bases between the two germline ends. Germline-derived CDR1 and CDR2 are SGHVS and FQNEAQ. CDR3 length equals 15 residues. CDR3 loop: CASSFFLNFDEKLFF. CDR3 sequence (DNA): TGTGCCAGCAGCTTCTTCCTTAATTTTGATGAAAAACTGTTTTTT.

The chain links TRBV27 to TRBJ2-1, with 9 bases lining up with TRBD2. Looked up from germline, CDR1 is MNHEY and CDR2 is SMNVEV (reference sequence). V was pared by 3 bases and J by 0 bases, with 9 bases of the junction left unmatched. The CDR3 is 18 amino acids. The CDR3 is CASSFGASGTHSYNEQFF. Here the CDR3 DNA reads TGTGCCAGCAGTTTCGGGGCTAGCGGGACCCACTCCTACAATGAGCAGTTCTTC.

CDR3 region: CASSATGNQPQHF. The DNA for the CDR3 is TGTGCCAGCAGTGCGACAGGTAATCAGCCCCAGCATTTT. V and J are TRBV6-5 and TRBJ1-5; D is perhaps TRBD1 (6 bases). The CDR3 loop spans 13 amino acids. With 5 bases removed from V and 4 bases from J, the gap between germline ends came to 9 bases. CDR1 is MNHEY and CDR2 is SVGAGI in the germline V gene.

This chain joins TRBV5-4 and TRBJ2-2; 9 bases map to TRBD1. The CDR3 consists of 16 residues. J lost 5 bases, V lost 3 bases, and 8 bases had no gene match. Germline CDR1 is SGHNT and CDR2 is YYREEE (reference sequence). The CDR3 bases are TGTGCCAGCAGCTCAAGCACAGGGGGCTGGACCGGGGAGCTGTTTTTT. Translated, it gives CASSSSTGGWTGELFF.

There are a few counts of this clone. The V call is TRBV12-5, the J call TRBJ2-4, with TRBD2 as a possible D gene (6 bases). Trimming cost V 4 bases and J 3 bases, with 31 bases left between them. Germline V CDR1 and CDR2: LGHNT, FRNRAP. The CDR3 has 21 amino acids. Written as DNA, the CDR3 is TGTGCTAGTGGTTCCATCCCCGGGATAGCGGACCGGCTTAGGGTCAAAAACATTCAGTACTTC. This gives the protein CASGSIPGIADRLRVKNIQYF.

This chain joins TRBV4-3 and TRBJ2-1; TRBD2 might be the D (6 bases). CDR1 LGHNA and CDR2 YSLEER come from the germline V gene. The CDR3 totals 12 residues. The germline V and J ends were trimmed by 3 bases and 8 bases, with 8 bases remaining between them. CDR3 nucleotide sequence: TGCGCCAGCAGCCACCCGGGAGATGAGCAGTTCTTC. Translated, it gives CASSHPGDEQFF.

The chain carries TRBV15 and TRBJ2-7, with TRBD1 matching 10 bases. CDR1 is LNHNV, CDR2 YYDKDF, per germline (reference sequence). V lost 8 bases to trimming and J lost 2 bases; unmatched junction nucleotides: 0. The CDR3 has 12 amino acids. This CDR3 is CATGTGAYEQYF. The CDR3 coding sequence is TGTGCCACCGGGACAGGGGCCTACGAGCAGTACTTC.

In this sample, this clone turned up a few times. The chain is built from TRBV29-1 and TRBJ2-5; D tentatively fits TRBD1 or TRBD2 (7 bases each). Trimming stripped 7 bases from V and 2 bases from J, with 23 bases between. Per germline, CDR1 SQVTM and CDR2 ANQGSEA. This CDR3 comprises 16 residues. CDR3 in DNA: TGCAGCGCGATCGGACAGGCGGGGGCTTCTCAAGAGACCCAGTACTTC. Amino acids: CSAIGQAGASQETQYF.

V and J are TRBV6-7 and TRBJ2-3; tentative D call: TRBD2 (7 bases). TRBV6-7 counts as an open reading frame of uncertain function. CDR3 length: 16 residues. Trimming stripped 7 bases from V and 0 bases from J, with 17 bases between. The CDR3 reads CASIPRGPLSTDTQYF. In DNA, the CDR3 is TGTGCCAGCATTCCGCGGGGGCCGCTTAGCACAGATACGCAGTATTTT.

This clone was seen more than once but under ten times. This chain joins TRBV29-1 and TRBJ2-7; 7 bases fit TRBD1. This CDR3 has 13 residues. Per the germline V gene, CDR1 is SQVTM and CDR2 is ANQGSEA. With V trimmed by 7 bases and J by 5 bases, 11 bases remained unmatched. CDR3 in amino acids: CSGRDREGHEQYF. The CDR3 DNA reads TGCAGCGGCCGAGACAGGGAAGGGCACGAGCAGTACTTC.

The gene calls are TRBV5-6 and TRBJ2-1; D might be TRBD1 (5 bases). V was clipped by 3 bases and J by 7 bases, with 17 bases between them. There are 15 residues in the CDR3. Germline lookup yields CDR1 SGHDT and CDR2 YYEEEE. This CDR3 is CASSSPRGLGNEQFF. CDR3 sequence (DNA): TGTGCCAGCAGCTCCCCAAGGGGCCTGGGGAATGAGCAGTTCTTC.

The chain couples TRBV7-2 to TRBJ2-5; D may match TRBD1 or TRBD2 (5 bases each). This CDR3 spans 14 amino acids. V shed 7 bases and J shed 0 bases, with 12 bases lying between them. Per germline, CDR1 SGHTA and CDR2 FQGNSA. The CDR3 sequence is CASTLTGHQETQYF. For the CDR3, the DNA is TGTGCCAGCACCCTAACGGGACACCAAGAGACCCAGTACTTC.

CDR3 loop: CASSLALGATDTQYF. The CDR3 DNA follows: TGCGCCAGCAGCCTGGCCCTGGGGGCCACAGATACGCAGTATTTT. The gene calls are TRBV5-1 and TRBJ2-3; a possible D gene is TRBD1 (6 bases). V was clipped by 4 bases and J by 2 bases, with 14 bases between them. The CDR3 is 15 residues long. Looked up from germline, CDR1 is SGHRS and CDR2 is YFSETQ. Full variable domain (rest looked up from reference TRBV5-1 and TRBJ2-3): KAGVTQTPRYLIKTRGQQVTLSCSPISGHRSVSWYQQTPGQGLQFLFEYFSETQRNKGNFPGRFSGRQFSNSRSEMNVSTLELGDSALYLCASSLALGATDTQYFGPGTRLTVL.

The chain recombines TRBV28 with TRBJ1-1, with TRBD1 identical over 8 bases. This CDR3 has 13 amino acids. Germline CDR1 reads MDHEN; CDR2 reads SYDVKM. Unmatched junction bases numbered 1, after V lost 6 bases and J lost 1 base. The CDR3 here is CASRGTGNTEAFF. In nucleotides, the CDR3 is TGTGCCAGCAGGGGGACAGGGAACACTGAAGCTTTCTTT.

The J gene is TRBJ2-6, the V gene TRBV2, with D possibly TRBD1 on 6 matching bases. Germline assignment: CDR1 SNHLY and CDR2 FYNNEI. The CDR3 contains 15 residues. The ends were cut back, 7 bases at V and 0 bases at J, with 10 bases in the middle. CDR3 nucleotide sequence: TGTGCCAGCAACGGACAGACCTCTGGGGCCAACGTCCTGACTTTC. The encoded protein is CASNGQTSGANVLTF.

This chain joins TRBV6-1 and TRBJ2-7; perhaps TRBD2 as D (7 bases). CDR1 and CDR2 from the germline V gene are MNHNS and SASEGT. V lost 2 bases, J lost 2 bases, and 10 bases lay in between. This CDR3 has 14 residues. CDR3 region: CASSELGGAYEQYF. The CDR3, as DNA: TGTGCCAGCAGTGAACTAGGGGGGGCCTACGAGCAGTACTTC.

This clone occurred a few times. This chain joins TRBV7-3 and TRBJ2-3; TRBD2 aligns across 10 bases. The V gene end was trimmed by 6 bases and the J gene end by 5 bases; junction bases not matched to a gene: 8. The CDR3 has 15 residues. Germline CDR1 is SGHTA and CDR2 is FQGTGA. CDR3 bases: TGTGCCAGCAGTAAAAGCGGGGGGGCCAAAGATACGCAGTATTTT. Translating it yields CASSKSGGAKDTQYF.

The chain is built from TRBV28 and TRBJ2-5, with 8 nucleotides matching TRBD1. Trimming removed 7 bases from V and 7 bases from J; junction bases left unmatched: 14. The length of the CDR3 is 15 residues. Germline V gene sequence: CDR1 MDHEN, CDR2 SYDVKM. Written as DNA, the CDR3 is TGTGCCAGCATTAGGGCCGGACAGGGTCCGTGGACCCAGTACTTC. Protein product: CASIRAGQGPWTQYF.

This clone was observed a single time. J is TRBJ2-7 and V is TRBV7-2; 9 positions match TRBD2. The germline V gene has CDR1 SGHTA and CDR2 FQGNSA. The V segment lost 4 bases and the J segment 3 bases; nucleotides outside the gene matches: 13. The length of the CDR3 is 17 residues. CDR3: CASSYPLAGEGDYEQYF. DNA of the CDR3: TGTGCCAGCAGCTATCCTTTAGCGGGAGAGGGGGACTACGAGCAGTACTTC.

The chain recombines TRBV4-1 with TRBJ2-5, with 8 bases aligning to TRBD2. Germline CDR1 is MGHRA and CDR2 is YSYEKL. V shed 4 bases, J shed 7 bases, and the junction held 20 bases outside the gene matches. The CDR3 contains 18 residues. CDR3 in amino acids: CASSLNSVGVAGSVTQYF. The DNA for the CDR3 is TGCGCCAGCAGCCTAAACTCAGTAGGAGTAGCGGGATCTGTGACCCAGTACTTC.

The chain employs TRBV11-2 and TRBJ2-7; D not certain. Germline loops: CDR1 SGHAT, CDR2 FQNNGV. V was cut by 0 bases and J by 6 bases, with 3 bases left in between. The CDR3 loop spans 11 amino acids. DNA for the CDR3: TGTGCCAGCAGCTTAGAGGGCGAGCAGTACTTC. It translates to CASSLEGEQYF.

This chain links TRBV10-3 with TRBJ2-5; 8 bases agree with TRBD1. After removal of 3 bases from V and 3 bases from J, the junction contained 3 bases not matched to a gene. The CDR3 is made up of 14 amino acids. The V gene's germline CDR1 is ENHRY and CDR2 SYGVKD. The CDR3, as DNA: TGTGCCATCAGTGACTCAGGGGGCGAAGAGACCCAGTACTTC. Translation gives CAISDSGGEETQYF.

The V gene is TRBV27, the J gene TRBJ1-2; D remains ambiguous. CDR1 is MNHEY, CDR2 SMNVEV, per germline (reference sequence). V shed 8 bases and J shed 4 bases, with 11 bases lying between them. The CDR3 consists of 12 residues. The CDR3 DNA is TGTGCCAGCTGGGCAGGCCGCTATGGCTACACCTTC. Its translation is CASWAGRYGYTF.

V and J are TRBV9 and TRBJ2-3; D ambiguous. The germline V gene has CDR1 SGDLS and CDR2 YYNGEE. The CDR3 sequence is 14 residues long. The V end was cut by 3 bases, the J end by 2 bases, with 10 bases between. The CDR3 DNA reads TGTGCCAGCAGCGGGTCCGGGCTCACAGATACGCAGTATTTT. This sequence encodes CASSGSGLTDTQYF.

This clone occurred once. The chain recombines TRBV6-5 with TRBJ2-2; no definite D call. CDR1 MNHEY and CDR2 SVGAGI come from the germline V gene. The germline V and J ends were trimmed by 2 bases and 5 bases, with 3 bases remaining between them. The CDR3 spans 12 residues. This CDR3 reads CASSYRTGELFF. The CDR3 DNA follows: TGTGCCAGCAGTTACAGGACCGGGGAGCTGTTTTTT.

The chain carries TRBV30 and TRBJ2-3; the D is unclear. The CDR3 is 12 residues long. V lost 1 base and J 11 bases, leaving 13 bases between the germline ends. The germline V gene encodes CDR1 GTSNPN and CDR2 SVGIG (reference sequence). CDR3 coding DNA: TGTGCCTGGAGTGGGACGGGTGGGCTGCAGTATTTT. Translating it yields CAWSGTGGLQYF.

The V call is TRBV29-1, the J call TRBJ1-3, with D perhaps matching TRBD1 (5 bases). Germline V CDR1 and CDR2: SQVTM, ANQGSEA. Trimming left V 7 bases short and J 0 bases short, with 19 bases between. The CDR3 consists of 16 residues. The CDR3 reads CSAWADSYFSGNTIYF. The DNA of the CDR3 is TGCAGCGCATGGGCCGACAGTTATTTCTCTGGAAACACCATATATTTT.

This sequence joins TRBV18 and TRBJ2-3; D gene unclear. V lost 0 bases and J lost 0, with 1 base in between. CDR3 size: 13 residues. From germline, CDR1 is KGHSH and CDR2 LQKENI. CDR3 in DNA: TGTGCCAGCTCACCACCTAGCACAGATACGCAGTATTTT. It yields the protein CASSPPSTDTQYF. Full variable domain (missing parts from reference TRBV18 and TRBJ2-3): NAGVMQNPRHLVRRRGQEARLRCSPMKGHSHVYWYRQLPEEGLKFMVYLQKENIIDESGMPKERFSAEFPKEGPSILRIQQVVRGDSAAYFCASSPPSTDTQYFGPGTRLTVL.

The chain carries TRBV6-1 and TRBJ1-5; unclear D gene. The ends were cut back, 8 bases at V and 6 bases at J, with 14 bases in the middle. This CDR3 comprises 13 residues. CDR1 and CDR2 from the germline V gene are MNHNS and SASEGT. CDR3: CASWVDPTQPQHF. Here the CDR3 DNA reads TGTGCCAGCTGGGTCGACCCAACTCAGCCCCAGCATTTT.

The rearrangement joins TRBV14 to TRBJ2-7, with 10 bases aligning to TRBD2. The germline V gene encodes CDR1 SGHDN and CDR2 FVKESK. The CDR3 has 16 amino acids. J gave up 3 bases and V 2 bases, and 7 bases lay outside the gene matches. CDR3 sequence: CASSQSGLAALYEQYF. The CDR3 DNA reads TGTGCCAGCAGCCAATCAGGACTAGCGGCCCTCTACGAGCAGTACTTC.

This clone appeared a few times. The gene calls are TRBV29-1 and TRBJ2-7; 8 nucleotides match TRBD1. Looked up from germline, CDR1 is SQVTM and CDR2 is ANQGSEA. The CDR3 covers 13 residues. V gave up 5 bases and J gave up 2 bases; unmatched junction bases: 5. The CDR3 bases are TGCAGCGTTTACCGGGACAGGACCTACGAGCAGTACTTC. Its translation is CSVYRDRTYEQYF.

The rearrangement uses TRBV28 and TRBJ2-3; D not resolved. Deletions cut 2 bases from V and 3 bases from J, with 12 bases between. Germline CDR1 and CDR2: MDHEN and SYDVKM. The CDR3 has 15 amino acids. As DNA, the CDR3 is TGTGCCAGCAGTTTAAGGGATCGAGAAACAGATACGCAGTATTTT. It codes for CASSLRDRETDTQYF.